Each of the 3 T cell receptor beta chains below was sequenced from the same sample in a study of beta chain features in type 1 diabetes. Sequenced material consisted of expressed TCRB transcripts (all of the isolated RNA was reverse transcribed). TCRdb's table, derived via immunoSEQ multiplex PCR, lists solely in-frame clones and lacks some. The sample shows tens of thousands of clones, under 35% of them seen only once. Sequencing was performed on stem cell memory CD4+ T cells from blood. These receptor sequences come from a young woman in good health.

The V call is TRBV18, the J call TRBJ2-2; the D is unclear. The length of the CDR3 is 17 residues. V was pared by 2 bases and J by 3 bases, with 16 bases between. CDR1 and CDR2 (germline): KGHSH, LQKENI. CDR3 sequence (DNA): TGTGCCAGCTCACCATCGGCGGCCTCCACTGACACCGGGGAGCTGTTTTTT. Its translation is CASSPSAASTDTGELFF.

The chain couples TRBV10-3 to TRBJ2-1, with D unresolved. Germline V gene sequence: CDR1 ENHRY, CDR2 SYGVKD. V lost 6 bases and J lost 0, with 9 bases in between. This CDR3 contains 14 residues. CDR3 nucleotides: TGTGCCATCAGGGGCAGTAGCTCCTACAATGAGCAGTTCTTC. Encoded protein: CAIRGSSSYNEQFF.

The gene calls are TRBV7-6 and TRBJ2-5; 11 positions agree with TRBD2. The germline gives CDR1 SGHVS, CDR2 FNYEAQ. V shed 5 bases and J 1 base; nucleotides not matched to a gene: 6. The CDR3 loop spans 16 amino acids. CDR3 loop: CASSPGTSGLQETQYF. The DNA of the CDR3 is TGTGCCAGCAGCCCAGGGACTAGCGGACTCCAAGAGACCCAGTACTTC.